The next 8 T cell receptor beta chains were all read from a single sample in a study of chronic HIV infection and antiretroviral therapy. TCRdb re-analysed the 5' RACE reads in MiXCR, keeping a single row per CDR3 protein. This table holds tens of thousands of distinct CDR3 sequences, more than 7.5% found once. The sequenced sample was peripheral blood. Every receptor here comes from an adult who had HIV and had not received antiretroviral therapy, or was an uninfected healthy control (not recorded which).

This clonotype was detected once. The chain links TRBV3-1 to TRBJ1-5; 7 bases map to TRBD1. The germline gives CDR1 LGHDT, CDR2 YNNKEL (reference sequence). Germline trimming cut 1 base from V and 6 bases from J; bases unmatched to any gene: 6. This CDR3 spans 15 amino acids. The CDR3 protein is CASSQGGGTVQPQHF. CDR3 DNA: TGTGCCAGCAGCCAAGGAGGGGGCACGGTTCAGCCCCAGCATTTT.

The gene calls are TRBV3-1 and TRBJ2-2; D call uncertain. This CDR3 has 12 amino acids. From germline, CDR1 is LGHDT and CDR2 YNNKEL (reference sequence). V dropped 1 base and J dropped 7 bases, with 4 bases sitting between them. CDR3 sequence (DNA): TGTGCCAGCAGCCAAGTCGACGGGGAGCTGTTTTTT. Its translation is CASSQVDGELFF.

The chain is built from TRBV9 and TRBJ2-1, with 7 bases aligning to TRBD1. There are 15 residues in the CDR3. Germline V CDR1 and CDR2: SGDLS, YYNGEE. V shed 3 bases, J shed 4 bases, and the junction held 7 bases outside the gene matches. The CDR3 DNA sequence: TGTGCCAGCAGCGCAACAGGGGAGATTTACAATGAGCAGTTCTTC. It yields the protein CASSATGEIYNEQFF. The variable domain in full, with the rest retrieved from reference TRBV9 and TRBJ2-1, is DSGVTQTPKHLITATGQRVTLRCSPRSGDLSVYWYQQSLDQGLQFLIQYYNGEERAKGNILERFSAQQFPDLHSELNLSSLELGDSALYFCASSATGEIYNEQFFGPGTRLTVL.

This clonotype appeared many times. The chain combines TRBV6-2 or TRBV6-3 with TRBJ2-5, with D unresolved. CDR1 and CDR2 (germline): MNHEY, SVGEGT. V was pared by 6 bases and J by 1 base, with 9 bases between. This CDR3 spans 13 amino acids. The CDR3 reads CASRPDGQETQYF. The CDR3 DNA reads TGTGCCAGCAGACCGGACGGCCAAGAGACCCAGTACTTC.

This sequence joins TRBV2 and TRBJ1-4; D is possibly TRBD1 (6 bases). CDR3 size: 14 residues. Trimming removed 2 bases at V and 7 bases at J, with 11 bases between. Per the germline V gene, CDR1 is SNHLY and CDR2 is FYNNEI. CDR3 DNA sequence: TGTGCCAGCAGTGAATGGGGGGCTTCTGAAAAACTGTTTTTT. It translates to CASSEWGASEKLFF.

In its sample, this clonotype was seen many times. The V call is TRBV7-2, the J call TRBJ2-3, with 7 bases matching TRBD1. Germline V lookup: CDR1 SGHTA, CDR2 FQGNSA. Trimming removed 6 bases from V and 4 bases from J; junction bases left unmatched: 7. This CDR3 comprises 14 residues. The CDR3 DNA sequence: TGTGCCAGCAGGGGGACAGCAGGGGCAGATACGCAGTATTTT. Residues: CASRGTAGADTQYF.

The sample holds many counts of this clonotype. The chain is built from TRBV3-1 and TRBJ1-2; tentative D call: TRBD1 (5 bases). The CDR3 totals 15 residues. Trimming cost V 3 bases and J 3 bases, with 14 bases left between them. Germline loops: CDR1 LGHDT, CDR2 YNNKEL (reference sequence). In nucleotides, the CDR3 is TGTGCCAGCAGCCAGGGGACCGAAGATTACTATGGCTACACCTTC. Its protein product is CASSQGTEDYYGYTF.

This clonotype was counted at least ten times. CDR3 sequence (DNA): TGTGCCAGCAGCGTAGAAGCGGGGCATAGCACAGATACGCAGTATTTT. This encodes CASSVEAGHSTDTQYF. This sequence joins TRBV9 and TRBJ2-3, with 7 bases fitting TRBD2. Per the germline V gene, CDR1 is SGDLS and CDR2 is YYNGEE. V lost 0 bases to trimming and J lost 0 bases; unmatched junction nucleotides: 4. The CDR3 loop spans 16 amino acids.